The 5 T cell receptor beta chains presented below share a single source sample, sequenced in a study of T cell changes during pregnancy in multiple sclerosis. The table came from immunoSEQ multiplex PCR; TCRdb's copy has only in-frame clones and leaves some out. The data show almost 35,000 clones, approximately 90% seen once. Sequences were derived from peripheral blood, sampled in the second trimester of pregnancy. All receptors come from a female donor in good health, enrolled as a control in a pregnancy study.

The genes are TRBV11-2 and TRBJ2-2; D is uncertain. The V end was cut by 2 bases, the J end by 6 bases, with 7 bases between. CDR1 and CDR2 (germline): SGHAT, FQNNGV. The CDR3 loop spans 13 amino acids. The CDR3 protein is CASSLLASGELFF. As DNA, the CDR3 is TGTGCCAGCAGCTTACTGGCATCCGGGGAGCTGTTTTTT.

The chain recombines TRBV7-9 with TRBJ2-3, with 7 bases matching TRBD1. CDR3 length: 15 residues. The germline CDR1 and CDR2 sequences are SEHNR and FQNEAQ (reference sequence). Losses at the gene ends were 3 bases for V and 4 bases for J; bases not matched to a gene: 7. CDR3 coding DNA: TGTGCCAGCAGCTTGGGACAGAGCCCAGCAGATACGCAGTATTTT. This gives the protein CASSLGQSPADTQYF.

This chain connects TRBV7-9 to TRBJ1-1, with 9 bases lining up with TRBD1. The germline V gene has CDR1 SEHNR and CDR2 FQNEAQ (reference sequence). The CDR3 consists of 17 residues. The trim removed 1 base at V and 4 bases at J, leaving 10 bases unmatched. CDR3 sequence: CASSLVVRTGDGTEAFF. CDR3 sequence (DNA): TGTGCCAGCAGCTTAGTGGTTAGGACAGGGGACGGCACTGAAGCTTTCTTT. Drawing the rest from reference TRBV7-9 and TRBJ1-1, the complete variable domain is DTGVSQNPRHKITKRGQNVTFRCDPISEHNRLYWYRQTLGQGPEFLTYFQNEAQLEKSRLLSDRFSAERPKGSFSTLEIQRTEQGDSAMYLCASSLVVRTGDGTEAFFGQGTRLTVV.

The V gene is TRBV6-5, the J gene TRBJ2-7, with TRBD1 matching 9 bases. Germline CDR1 reads MNHEY; CDR2 reads SVGAGI. The CDR3 runs 16 residues. J lost 0 bases, V lost 4 bases, and 7 bases had no gene match. The CDR3 DNA reads as TGTGCCAGCAGTTCCCCGACAGGGGGTAGCTCCTACGAGCAGTACTTC. Translating it yields CASSSPTGGSSYEQYF.

The chain recombines TRBV21-1 with TRBJ2-7; the table's D call TRBD2 went unverified against the DNA. TRBV21-1 has pseudogene status. The CDR3 loop spans 15 amino acids. CDR3 in DNA: TGTGCCAGCAGCCGGCACGCCGGCGGCCCCTACGAGCAGTACTTC. It specifies CASSRHAGGPYEQYF.